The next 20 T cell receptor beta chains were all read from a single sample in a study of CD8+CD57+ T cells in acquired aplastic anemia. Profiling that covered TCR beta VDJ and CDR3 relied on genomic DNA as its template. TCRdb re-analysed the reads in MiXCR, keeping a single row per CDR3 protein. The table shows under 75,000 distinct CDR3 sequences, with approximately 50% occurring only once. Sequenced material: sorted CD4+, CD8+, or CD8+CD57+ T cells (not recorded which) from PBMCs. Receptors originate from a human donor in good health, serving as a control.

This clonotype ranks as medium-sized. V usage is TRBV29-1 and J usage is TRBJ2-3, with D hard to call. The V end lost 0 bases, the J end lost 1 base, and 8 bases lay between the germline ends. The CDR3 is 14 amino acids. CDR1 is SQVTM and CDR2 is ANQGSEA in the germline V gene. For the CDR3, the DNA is TGCAGCGTTGAAGAGCGTATGGGCACAGATACGCAGTATTTT. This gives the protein CSVEERMGTDTQYF.

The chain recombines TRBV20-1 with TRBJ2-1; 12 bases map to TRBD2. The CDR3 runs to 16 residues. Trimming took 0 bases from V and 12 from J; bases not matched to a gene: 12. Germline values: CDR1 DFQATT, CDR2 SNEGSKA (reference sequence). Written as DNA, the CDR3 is TGCAGTGCTAGAGATGGTCTCGCTAGCGGGAGGGCCGTGCAGTTCTTC. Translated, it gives CSARDGLASGRAVQFF.

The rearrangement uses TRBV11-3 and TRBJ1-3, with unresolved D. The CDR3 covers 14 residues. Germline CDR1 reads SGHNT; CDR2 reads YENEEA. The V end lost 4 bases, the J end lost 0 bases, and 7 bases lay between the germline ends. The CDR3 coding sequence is TGTGCCAGCAGCTCTCCCTTCTCTGGAAACACCATATATTTT. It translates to CASSSPFSGNTIYF.

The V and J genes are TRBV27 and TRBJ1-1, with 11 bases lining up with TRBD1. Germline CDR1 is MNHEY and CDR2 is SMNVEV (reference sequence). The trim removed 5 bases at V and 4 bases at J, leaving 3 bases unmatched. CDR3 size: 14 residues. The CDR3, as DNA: TGTGCCAGCAGTCCAGGGACAGGGGGCACTGAAGCTTTCTTT. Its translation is CASSPGTGGTEAFF.

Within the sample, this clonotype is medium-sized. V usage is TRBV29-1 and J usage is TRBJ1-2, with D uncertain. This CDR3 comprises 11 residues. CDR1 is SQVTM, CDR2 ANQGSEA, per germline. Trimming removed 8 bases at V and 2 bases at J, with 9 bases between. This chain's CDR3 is CSTTLNYGYTF. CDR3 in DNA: TGCAGCACAACACTAAACTATGGCTACACCTTC.

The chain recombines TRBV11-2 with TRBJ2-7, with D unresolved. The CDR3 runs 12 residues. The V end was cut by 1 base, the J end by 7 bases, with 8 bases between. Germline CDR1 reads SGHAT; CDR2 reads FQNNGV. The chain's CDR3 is CASSLGPGEQYF. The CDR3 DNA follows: TGTGCCAGCAGCTTAGGGCCTGGGGAGCAGTACTTC.

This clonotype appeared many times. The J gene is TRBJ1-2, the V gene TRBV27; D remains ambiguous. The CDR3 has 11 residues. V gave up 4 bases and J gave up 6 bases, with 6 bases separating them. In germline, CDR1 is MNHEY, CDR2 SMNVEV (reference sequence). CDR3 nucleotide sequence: TGTGCCAGCAGTTCCGGGGATGGCTACACCTTC. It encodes CASSSGDGYTF.

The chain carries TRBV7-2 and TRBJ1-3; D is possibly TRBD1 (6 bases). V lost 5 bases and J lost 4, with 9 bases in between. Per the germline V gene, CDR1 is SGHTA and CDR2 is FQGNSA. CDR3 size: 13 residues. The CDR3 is CASSLDRGNTIYF. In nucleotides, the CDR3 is TGTGCCAGCAGCCTTGACAGGGGAAACACCATATATTTT.

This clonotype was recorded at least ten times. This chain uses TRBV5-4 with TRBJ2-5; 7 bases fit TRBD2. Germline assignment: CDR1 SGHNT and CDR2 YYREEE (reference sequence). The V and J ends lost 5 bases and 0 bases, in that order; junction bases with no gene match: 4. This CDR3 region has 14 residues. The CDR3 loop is CASRGEGYQETQYF. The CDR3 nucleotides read TGTGCCAGCAGGGGGGAGGGGTACCAAGAGACCCAGTACTTC.

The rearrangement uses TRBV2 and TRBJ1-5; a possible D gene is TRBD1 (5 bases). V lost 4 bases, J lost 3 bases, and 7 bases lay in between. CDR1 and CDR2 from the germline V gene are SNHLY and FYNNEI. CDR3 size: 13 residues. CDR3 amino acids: CASSGGYNQPQHF. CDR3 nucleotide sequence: TGTGCCAGCAGTGGGGGCTACAATCAGCCCCAGCATTTT.

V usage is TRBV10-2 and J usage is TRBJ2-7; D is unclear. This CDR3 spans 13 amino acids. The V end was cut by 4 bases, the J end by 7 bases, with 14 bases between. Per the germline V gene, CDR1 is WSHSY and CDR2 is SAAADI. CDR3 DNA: TGCGCCAGCAGTGGCCGAAGGGCTTGGGAGCAGTACTTC. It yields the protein CASSGRRAWEQYF.

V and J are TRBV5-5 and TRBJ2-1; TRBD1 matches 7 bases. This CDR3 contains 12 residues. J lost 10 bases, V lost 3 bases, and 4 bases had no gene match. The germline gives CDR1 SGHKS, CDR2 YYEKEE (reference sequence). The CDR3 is CASSWTGEEQFF. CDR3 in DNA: TGTGCCAGCAGCTGGACAGGCGAAGAGCAGTTCTTC.

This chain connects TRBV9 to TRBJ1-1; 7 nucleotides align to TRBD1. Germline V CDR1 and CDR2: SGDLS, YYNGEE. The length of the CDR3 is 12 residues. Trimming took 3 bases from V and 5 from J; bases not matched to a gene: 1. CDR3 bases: TGTGCCAGCAGCGCCAGGGGGACTGAAGCTTTCTTT. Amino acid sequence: CASSARGTEAFF.

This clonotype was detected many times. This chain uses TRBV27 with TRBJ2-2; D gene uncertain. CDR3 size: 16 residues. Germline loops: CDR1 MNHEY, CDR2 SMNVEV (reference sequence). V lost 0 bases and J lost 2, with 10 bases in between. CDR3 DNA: TGTGCCAGCAGTTTATCTTGGAGACGCAACACCGGGGAGCTGTTTTTT. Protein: CASSLSWRRNTGELFF.

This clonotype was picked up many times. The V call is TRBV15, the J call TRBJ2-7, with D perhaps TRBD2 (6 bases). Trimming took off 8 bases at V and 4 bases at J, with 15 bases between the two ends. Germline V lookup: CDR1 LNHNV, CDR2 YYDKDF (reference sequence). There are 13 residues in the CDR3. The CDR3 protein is CATSPTRGYEQYF. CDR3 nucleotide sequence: TGTGCCACCTCTCCGACTAGGGGATACGAGCAGTACTTC.

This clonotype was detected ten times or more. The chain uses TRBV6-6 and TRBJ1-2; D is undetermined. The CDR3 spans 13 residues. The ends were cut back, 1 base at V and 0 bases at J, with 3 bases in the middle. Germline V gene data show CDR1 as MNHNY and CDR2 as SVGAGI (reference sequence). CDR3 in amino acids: CASSYYPNYGYTF. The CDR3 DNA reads TGTGCCAGCAGTTACTATCCTAACTATGGCTACACCTTC.

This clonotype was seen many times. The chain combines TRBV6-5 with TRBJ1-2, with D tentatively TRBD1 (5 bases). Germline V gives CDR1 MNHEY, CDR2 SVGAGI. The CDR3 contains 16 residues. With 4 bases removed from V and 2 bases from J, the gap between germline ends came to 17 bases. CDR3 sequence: CASSLVPGQLNYGYTF. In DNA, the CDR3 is TGTGCCAGCAGTTTAGTGCCAGGACAATTAAACTATGGCTACACCTTC.

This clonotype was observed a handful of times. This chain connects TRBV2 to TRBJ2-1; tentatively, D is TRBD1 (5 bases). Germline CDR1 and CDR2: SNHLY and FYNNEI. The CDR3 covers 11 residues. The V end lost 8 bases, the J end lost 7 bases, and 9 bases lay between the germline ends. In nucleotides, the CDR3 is TGTGCCAGCGGGGCGCGAAATGAGCAGTTCTTC. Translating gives CASGARNEQFF.

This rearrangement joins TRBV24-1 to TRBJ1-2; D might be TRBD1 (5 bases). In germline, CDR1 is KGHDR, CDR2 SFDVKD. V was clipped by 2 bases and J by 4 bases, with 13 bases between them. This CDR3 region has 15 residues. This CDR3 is CATSDSKGELYGYTF. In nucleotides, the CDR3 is TGTGCCACCAGTGATTCGAAAGGGGAACTCTATGGCTACACCTTC.

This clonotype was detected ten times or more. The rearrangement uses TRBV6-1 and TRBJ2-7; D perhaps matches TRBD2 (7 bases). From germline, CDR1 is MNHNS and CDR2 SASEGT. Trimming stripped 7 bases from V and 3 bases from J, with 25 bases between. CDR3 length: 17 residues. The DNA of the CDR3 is TGTGCCAGCACCCTACCGATCAGGGGTGAGCGGGACTACGAGCAGTACTTC. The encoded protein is CASTLPIRGERDYEQYF.